This TCR beta chain came from a study of early T cells in non-severe SARS-CoV-2 infection. Via MiXCR, TCRdb re-called the 5' RACE reads, giving one row per CDR3 protein. The sample contains around 72,000 distinct CDR3 sequences, over 9% of which appear only once. Ten or more counts support this clonotype. The length of the CDR3 is 15 residues. V gave up 2 bases and J gave up 2 bases, with 13 bases separating them. Looked up from germline, CDR1 is SGHTA and CDR2 is FQGTGA. This chain joins TRBV7-3 and TRBJ2-7, with D possibly called TRBD1 or TRBD2 (5 bases each). The sample in question was whole blood, obtained at baseline. The clonotype was recovered from an adult who was a healthcare worker with PCR-confirmed SARS-CoV-2 infection or an uninfected control (not recorded which). The CDR3 sequence: CASSLESGRAYEQYF. In DNA form, the CDR3 reads TGTGCCAGCAGCTTAGAGTCGGGACGAGCCTACGAGCAGTACTTC.